The next 11 T cell receptor beta chains were all read from a single sample in a study of identifying expanded T cells in peripheral blood. This table comes from immunoSEQ multiplex PCR, and its TCRdb copy is limited to in-frame clones, with some not included. The profile shows some 80,000 clones, about 90% of them singletons. The sequencing sample was made of blood. These receptors came from a person between 18 and 70 years old in good health.

J is TRBJ1-1 and V is TRBV27; D not certain. Germline CDR1 and CDR2: MNHEY and SMNVEV (reference sequence). This CDR3 has 15 residues. V gave up 3 bases and J gave up 3 bases, with 14 bases separating them. Here the CDR3 reads CASSLGILGDTEAFF. CDR3 nucleotides: TGTGCCAGCAGTTTGGGAATATTGGGCGACACTGAAGCTTTCTTT.

The J gene is TRBJ1-2, the V gene TRBV6-1; no clear D. Trimming cost V 6 bases and J 0 bases, with 11 bases left between them. CDR3 size: 14 residues. Germline values: CDR1 MNHNS, CDR2 SASEGT. In DNA form, the CDR3 reads TGTGCCAGCAGCATCCAAGGAACTAACTATGGCTACACCTTC. As protein: CASSIQGTNYGYTF.

The V and J genes are TRBV11-3 and TRBJ2-4, with TRBD1 matching over 10 bases. V shed 5 bases, J shed 1 base, and the junction held 14 bases outside the gene matches. CDR3 length equals 19 residues. Germline CDR1 reads SGHNT; CDR2 reads YENEEA. The CDR3 nucleotides are TGTGCCAGCAGCCTAGTCACCGGGACAGGGGATTCGGCCAAAAACATTCAGTACTTC. Translated: CASSLVTGTGDSAKNIQYF.

This clone occurred once. V is TRBV5-1 and J is TRBJ1-2; weak D call: TRBD1 (5 bases). Germline CDR1 reads SGHRS; CDR2 reads YFSETQ. The CDR3 consists of 16 residues. V was trimmed by 2 bases and J by 0 bases, leaving 14 bases between them. CDR3 amino acids: CASSLGTDLANYGYTF. In DNA form, the CDR3 reads TGCGCCAGCAGCTTAGGGACCGACCTAGCTAACTATGGCTACACCTTC.

J is TRBJ2-7 and V is TRBV4-1; the D is unclear. The V gene lost 2 bases and the J gene lost 5 bases, with 10 bases spanning the gap. CDR1 and CDR2 (germline): MGHRA, YSYEKL. The CDR3 is 13 residues long. The CDR3 sequence is CASSQPGSHEQYF. For the CDR3, the DNA is TGCGCCAGCAGCCAACCCGGGTCCCACGAGCAGTACTTC.

V and J are TRBV27 and TRBJ1-4; D is undetermined. Trimming took 6 bases from V and 0 from J, leaving 5 bases between them. Germline V gives CDR1 MNHEY, CDR2 SMNVEV (reference sequence). The CDR3 loop spans 13 amino acids. In DNA, the CDR3 is TGTGCCAGCAGAGGGACAACTAATGAAAAACTGTTTTTT. It encodes CASRGTTNEKLFF.

The rearrangement links TRBV5-6 to TRBJ2-5; 7 bases are shared with TRBD2. The V and J ends lost 0 bases and 3 bases, in that order; junction bases with no gene match: 8. Germline lookup yields CDR1 SGHDT and CDR2 YYEEEE. The CDR3 sequence is 16 residues long. The CDR3: CASSLGWASGEETQYF. CDR3 nucleotides: TGTGCCAGCAGCTTGGGGTGGGCTAGCGGCGAAGAGACCCAGTACTTC.

This clone was found once. The J gene is TRBJ1-2, the V gene TRBV25-1; D uncertain. This CDR3 is built from 12 residues. Per the germline V gene, CDR1 is MGHDK and CDR2 is SYGVNS. Trimming pared 6 bases from V and 8 bases from J, leaving 13 bases between. CDR3 nucleotides: TGTGCCAGCAGCCTAGGATCTTGGGGCTACACCTTC. Amino acid sequence: CASSLGSWGYTF.

Only a few counts were recorded for this clone. V gene TRBV7-9 combines with J gene TRBJ2-6; no clear D. Trimming left V 1 base short and J 0 bases short, with 4 bases between. The CDR3 is 15 residues long. Germline CDR1 and CDR2: SEHNR and FQNEAQ (reference sequence). CDR3 coding DNA: TGTGCCAGCAGCTTAGGTTACTCTGGGGCCAACGTCCTGACTTTC. Its translation is CASSLGYSGANVLTF.

The chain links TRBV7-3 to TRBJ2-5; either TRBD1 or TRBD2 may supply D (6 bases each). The CDR3 contains 15 residues. Germline V gene data show CDR1 as SGHTA and CDR2 as FQGTGA. Trimming left V 5 bases short and J 2 bases short, with 15 bases between. DNA for the CDR3: TGTGCCAGCAGCCGAGATAGGGGGGTTCAAGAGACCCAGTACTTC. Translating gives CASSRDRGVQETQYF.

This chain connects TRBV10-2 to TRBJ2-5; D is ambiguous. Per the germline V gene, CDR1 is WSHSY and CDR2 is SAAADI. V lost 6 bases and J 5 bases, leaving 16 bases between the germline ends. The CDR3 covers 14 residues. The CDR3 DNA reads TGCGCCAGCAGGGGCTCGCAGGTGGGGGAGACCCAGTACTTC. Translating gives CASRGSQVGETQYF.